Below, one TCR beta chain is given with its context. TCRdb keeps only in-frame clones here, not all; method: immunoSEQ multiplex PCR. Of tens of thousands of clones listed, around nine tenths are singletons. The data originate from a study of OX40 agonist ivuxolimab in advanced cancers. Germline V gene data show CDR1 as SEHNR and CDR2 as FQNEAQ (reference sequence). Trimming took 2 bases from V and 5 from J, leaving 15 bases between them. The CDR3 totals 16 residues. The source was CD4+ or CD8+ T cells sorted from blood, collected in a trial of the OX40 agonist ivuxolimab. The chain combines TRBV7-9 with TRBJ2-2; D is perhaps TRBD1 (6 bases). The source is an adult with an advanced solid tumor such as melanoma, head and neck, liver or kidney cancer. The CDR3 loop is CASSLQPPQGTGELFF. CDR3 DNA: TGTGCCAGCAGCTTACAGCCCCCCCAGGGGACCGGGGAGCTGTTTTTT.